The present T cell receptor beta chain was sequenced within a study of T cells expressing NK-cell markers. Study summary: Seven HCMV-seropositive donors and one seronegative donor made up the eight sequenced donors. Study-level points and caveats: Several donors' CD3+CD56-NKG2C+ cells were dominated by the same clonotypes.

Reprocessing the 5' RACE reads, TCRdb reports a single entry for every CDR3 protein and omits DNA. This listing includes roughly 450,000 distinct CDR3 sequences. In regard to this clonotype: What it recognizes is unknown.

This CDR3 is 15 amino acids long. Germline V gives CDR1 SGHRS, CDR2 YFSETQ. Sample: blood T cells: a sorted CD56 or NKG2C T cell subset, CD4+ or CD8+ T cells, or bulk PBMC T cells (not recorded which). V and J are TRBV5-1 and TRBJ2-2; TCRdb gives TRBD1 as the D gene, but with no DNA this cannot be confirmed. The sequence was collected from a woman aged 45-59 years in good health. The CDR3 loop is CASSLVAGGLGELFF.